A selection of T cell receptor beta chains follows, all from one sample in a study of T-cell reconstitution after alpha-beta-depleted transplantation in children. TCRdb re-analysed the PCR reads in MiXCR, keeping a single row per CDR3 protein. The sample carries 90,000 to 100,000 distinct CDR3 sequences, 9% to 15% recorded once. Source: PBMCs from the stem cell graft donor, taken from the stem cell graft. The origin of the receptors is a human donor who donated a stem cell graft to a child with inherited bone marrow failure. Both conserved end residues are part of each CDR3. A D gene is named only where the DNA matches it firmly. Only part of the rows carry a size: once, few, many, or a class if the clone is expanded.

J	V	size	D	CDR3	DNA
TRBJ1-3	TRBV5-5	many	-	CASSLVGFPGNTIYF	TGTGCCAGCAGCTTGGTGGGATTCCCTGGAAACACCATATATTTT
TRBJ1-1	TRBV7-2	many	-	CASSATQGTTFF	TGTGCCAGCAGCGCCACACAGGGTACGACTTTCTTT
TRBJ2-7	TRBV12-3/TRBV12-4	-	-	CASSFWRGREQYF	TGTGCCAGCAGTTTCTGGCGGGGGCGGGAGCAGTACTTC
TRBJ2-7	TRBV7-9	many	-	CASSLGTHSYEQYF	TGTGCCAGCAGCCTCGGGACTCACTCCTACGAGCAGTACTTC
TRBJ2-1	TRBV6-7	many	TRBD2	CASTLLCGRAHEQFF	TGTGCCAGCACCCTACTCTGCGGGAGGGCCCATGAGCAGTTCTTC
TRBJ2-3	TRBV7-8	many	-	CASSLWDGRNTDTQYF	TGTGCCAGCAGCCTATGGGACGGGCGTAACACAGATACGCAGTATTTT
TRBJ2-5	TRBV5-1	many	-	CASWDPYQETQYF	TGCGCCAGCTGGGATCCATACCAAGAGACCCAGTACTTC
TRBJ1-5	TRBV7-9	-	-	CASSDARGAEPQHF	TGTGCCAGCAGCGACGCGCGGGGGGCGGAGCCCCAGCATTTT
TRBJ2-7	TRBV12-3/TRBV12-4	few	-	CASSPVLAPYEQYF	TGTGCCAGCAGTCCTGTTTTAGCCCCCTACGAGCAGTACTTC
TRBJ1-4	TRBV7-2	many	TRBD1	CASSPWTGEVEKLFF	TGTGCCAGCAGCCCGTGGACAGGGGAGGTTGAAAAACTGTTTTTT
TRBJ1-1	TRBV11-2	many	-	CASSLEGRYTEAFF	TGTGCCAGCAGCTTAGAGGGACGGTACACTGAAGCTTTCTTT
TRBJ2-7	TRBV4-1	few	-	CASSQVSVASYEQYF	TGCGCCAGCAGCCAAGTATCGGTCGCCTCCTACGAGCAGTACTTC
TRBJ1-2	TRBV5-1	many	-	CASSVDLTYGYTF	TGCGCCAGCAGCGTGGACCTAACCTATGGCTACACCTTC
TRBJ2-7	TRBV11-2	once	TRBD1	CASSSAGTGAYEQYF	TGTGCCAGCAGCTCAGCCGGGACAGGGGCCTACGAGCAGTACTTC
TRBJ2-3	TRBV20-1	many	-	CSASDGTDTQYF	TGCAGTGCTAGTGATGGCACAGATACGCAGTATTTT
TRBJ2-7	TRBV5-1	many	-	CSSSLRGPSYEQYF	TGCTCCAGCAGCTTAAGGGGCCCCTCCTACGAGCAGTACTTC
TRBJ2-4	TRBV6-5	many	-	CASSYGGRLAKNIQYF	TGTGCCAGCAGTTACGGGGGGCGGCTAGCCAAAAACATTCAGTACTTC
TRBJ2-5	TRBV4-3	many	TRBD1	CASSQVRDRGHTQYF	TGCGCCAGCAGCCAAGTCCGGGACAGGGGGCATACCCAGTACTTC
TRBJ2-5	TRBV20-1	many	-	CSAQRDGHILAQYF	TGCAGTGCTCAAAGGGACGGCCATATACTGGCCCAGTACTTC
TRBJ1-5	TRBV15	-	TRBD1	CATSRAGTAVHQPQHF	TGTGCCACCAGCAGGGCCGGGACAGCCGTTCATCAGCCCCAGCATTTT
TRBJ2-1	TRBV7-2	many	-	CASSLALAYNEQFF	TGTGCCAGCAGCTTAGCGCTGGCATACAATGAGCAGTTCTTC
TRBJ1-1	TRBV7-3	many	-	CASSSDMNTEAFF	TGTGCCAGCAGCTCGGACATGAACACTGAAGCTTTCTTT
TRBJ2-7	TRBV19	-	-	CASSIRPENEQYF	TGTGCCAGTAGTATACGCCCTGAGAACGAGCAGTACTTC
TRBJ2-7	TRBV20-1	-	-	CSARDRRGGRDEQYF	TGCAGTGCTAGAGATCGAAGGGGGGGACGGGACGAGCAGTACTTC
TRBJ2-1	TRBV28	few	-	CASNWGAEQFF	TGTGCCAGCAACTGGGGGGCTGAGCAGTTCTTC
TRBJ2-1	TRBV7-9	few	-	CASSLSRELEQFF	TGTGCCAGCAGCTTATCGAGGGAATTGGAGCAGTTCTTC
TRBJ1-2	TRBV5-1	many	-	CASSLDGFGPGYTF	TGCGCCAGCAGCTTGGACGGTTTCGGACCTGGCTACACCTTC
TRBJ2-5	TRBV29-1	many	-	CSVGRLGTQYF	TGCAGCGTGGGCCGTCTTGGGACCCAGTACTTC
TRBJ2-7	TRBV19	many	-	CATSLMGDSYEQYF	TGTGCCACTTCCCTGATGGGGGACTCCTACGAGCAGTACTTC
TRBJ2-2	TRBV6-2/TRBV6-3	-	TRBD2	CASSHGTTTGELFF	TGTGCCAGCAGTCACGGGACTACCACCGGGGAGCTGTTTTTT
TRBJ2-5	TRBV6-6	once	-	CASSFLGPLPQETQYF	TGTGCCAGCAGTTTCTTAGGTCCGCTCCCTCAAGAGACCCAGTACTTC
TRBJ1-2	TRBV12-3/TRBV12-4	many	TRBD1	CASRYTGGAYIGYTF	TGTGCCAGCAGATACACAGGGGGCGCGTATATTGGCTACACCTTC
TRBJ2-7	TRBV7-9	many	-	CASSSMNRGTYEQYF	TGTGCCAGCAGCTCGATGAACCGGGGAACCTACGAGCAGTACTTC
TRBJ2-7	TRBV20-1	many	-	CSARDLLVHEQYF	TGCAGTGCTAGAGACTTGTTAGTCCACGAGCAGTACTTC
TRBJ1-4	TRBV5-1	-	TRBD1	CASSLTGGQGGEKLFF	TGCGCCAGCAGCTTGACTGGGGGACAGGGTGGTGAAAAACTGTTTTTT
TRBJ2-3	TRBV18	many	TRBD2	CASSPLAGGTDTQYF	TGCGCCAGCAGCCCCTTAGCGGGGGGCACAGATACGCAGTATTTT
TRBJ2-1	TRBV6-2/TRBV6-3	many	-	CASLGAPSSYNEQFF	TGTGCCAGCCTCGGGGCGCCGAGCTCCTACAATGAGCAGTTCTTC
TRBJ1-4	TRBV11-2	many	-	CASSFFNEKLFF	TGTGCCAGCAGCTTCTTCAATGAAAAACTGTTTTTT
TRBJ2-1	TRBV28	many	-	CASSLGTAAYNEQFF	TGTGCCAGCAGTTTAGGTACAGCGGCCTACAATGAGCAGTTCTTC
TRBJ1-2	TRBV5-1	many	-	CASSSTYGNANYGYTF	TGCGCCAGCAGCTCTACATACGGGAATGCTAACTATGGCTACACCTTC
TRBJ2-5	TRBV5-1	many	TRBD1	CASSLGTGATEETQYF	TGCGCCAGCAGCTTGGGGACAGGGGCAACTGAAGAGACCCAGTACTTC
TRBJ1-2	TRBV20-1	many	-	CSARVFGTPTPYGYTF	TGCAGTGCTAGAGTCTTCGGGACTCCTACCCCCTATGGCTACACCTTC
TRBJ1-1	TRBV29-1	many	-	CSVDRGTNTEAFF	TGCAGCGTTGACAGGGGAACGAACACTGAAGCTTTCTTT
TRBJ2-1	TRBV7-9	-	-	CASSLVRDPDNEQFF	TGTGCCAGCAGCTTAGTCCGGGACCCTGACAATGAGCAGTTCTTC
TRBJ2-1	TRBV5-4	many	TRBD1	CASSTGQGVSYNEQFF	TGTGCCAGCAGCACGGGACAGGGAGTCTCCTACAATGAGCAGTTCTTC
TRBJ2-3	TRBV25-1	-	-	CASQSAGPGTDTQYF	TGTGCCAGCCAAAGTGCAGGTCCTGGCACAGATACGCAGTATTTT
TRBJ1-1	TRBV7-2	many	-	CASSPRGGSPNTEAFF	TGTGCCAGCAGCCCCCGAGGGGGGTCACCGAACACTGAAGCTTTCTTT